A single sample gave rise to the 21 T cell receptor beta chains below, sequenced in a study of T cell changes during pregnancy in multiple sclerosis (dated by TCRdb to between 2019 and 2020). Libraries were built with the immunoSEQ multiplex PCR assay. The source is immuneACCESS, and TCRdb retained only in-frame sequences with V and J called. Part of the clones is not carried over; for the studies checked, unresolved V genes explain less than half of this, and the remainder is unexplained. This sample comprises 70,000 or so clones, 90% to 95% of them detected only once. Of the sample, about 0.75% is held by the ten largest clones. Sequences were derived from peripheral blood, sampled in the third trimester of pregnancy. All receptors come from a female donor in good health, enrolled as a control in a pregnancy study.

V usage is TRBV7-2 and J usage is TRBJ2-3, with TRBD2 matching 10 bases. V was pared by 0 bases and J by 3 bases, with 9 bases of the junction left unmatched. Germline CDR1 SGHTA, CDR2 FQGNSA. This CDR3 contains 18 residues. The CDR3 protein is CASSLALERGGRTDTQYF. The CDR3, as DNA: TGTGCCAGCAGCTTAGCGCTGGAGCGGGGGGGCCGGACAGATACGCAGTATTTT.

The V and J genes are TRBV19 and TRBJ1-5; the D gene is possibly TRBD1 (5 bases). The CDR3 sequence is 17 residues long. V shed 4 bases and J shed 4 bases, with 20 bases lying between them. CDR1 is LNHDA, CDR2 SQIVND, per germline (reference sequence). The CDR3 is CASSSPDRLNGNQPQHF. CDR3 coding DNA: TGTGCCAGTAGTAGCCCAGACAGATTGAATGGGAATCAGCCCCAGCATTTT.

This clone came up a few times. The chain recombines TRBV30 with TRBJ2-1, with 9 bases that match TRBD2. Germline CDR1 GTSNPN, CDR2 SVGIG (reference sequence). The CDR3 loop spans 14 amino acids. The trim removed 8 bases at V and 13 bases at J, leaving 18 bases unmatched. CDR3 nucleotide sequence: TGTGCCCGTACGGGGAAGCGGGAGGTGGCCCCCCAGTTCTTC. Its translation is CARTGKREVAPQFF. Variable domain in full (rest from reference TRBV30 and TRBJ2-1): SQTIHQWPATLVQPVGSPLSLECTVEGTSNPNLYWYRQAAGRGLQLLFYSVGIGQISSEVPQNLSASRPQDRQFILSSKKLLLSDSGFYLCARTGKREVAPQFFGPGTRLTVL.

This clone was seen a single time. The rearrangement joins TRBV19 to TRBJ1-5, with 11 bases lining up with TRBD1. CDR3 size: 15 residues. Germline V gives CDR1 LNHDA, CDR2 SQIVND (reference sequence). V dropped 9 bases and J dropped 6; count of bases not matched to a gene: 10. In DNA, the CDR3 is TGTGCCAGCAGGACAGGGGGCGGATTCGGTCAGCCCCAGCATTTT. This encodes CASRTGGGFGQPQHF. The full variable domain, rest sourced from reference TRBV19 and TRBJ1-5, is DGGITQSPKYLFRKEGQNVTLSCEQNLNHDAMYWYRQDPGQGLRLIYYSQIVNDFQKGDIAEGYSVSREKKESFPLTVTSAQKNPTAFYLCASRTGGGFGQPQHFGDGTRLSIL.

This clone was observed a handful of times. V gene TRBV11-2 combines with J gene TRBJ2-7; no clear D. Germline CDR1 SGHAT, CDR2 FQNNGV. This CDR3 spans 12 amino acids. V was cut by 4 bases and J by 3 bases, with 7 bases left in between. The CDR3 coding sequence is TGTGCCAGCAGCTATGGCGGCTACGAGCAGTACTTC. Protein product: CASSYGGYEQYF. The whole variable domain, filled in from reference TRBV11-2 and TRBJ2-7, reads EAGVAQSPRYKIIEKRQSVAFWCNPISGHATLYWYQQILGQGPKLLIQFQNNGVVDDSQLPKDRFSAERLKGVDSTLKIQPAKLEDSAVYLCASSYGGYEQYFGPGTRLTVT.

This clone was seen more than once but under ten times. This sequence joins TRBV9 and TRBJ1-2; D not resolved. Germline CDR1 is SGDLS and CDR2 is YYNGEE. CDR3 length: 14 amino acids. The germline V and J ends were trimmed by 0 bases and 4 bases, with 10 bases remaining between them. CDR3 amino acids: CASSVDERFYGYTF. In DNA, the CDR3 is TGTGCCAGCAGCGTAGATGAGAGGTTCTATGGCTACACCTTC.

V gene TRBV10-3 combines with J gene TRBJ1-5; no clear D gene. Germline V gene lookup returns CDR1 ENHRY and CDR2 SYGVKD. The V end lost 0 bases, the J end lost 5 bases, and 8 bases lay between the germline ends. This CDR3 region has 14 residues. The CDR3 nucleotides are TGTGCCATCAGTGAGTCAGGCGGGGATCAGCCCCAGCATTTT. As protein: CAISESGGDQPQHF.

This clone was seen only once. The chain recombines TRBV4-1 with TRBJ1-2, with D possibly TRBD1 on 6 matching bases. Germline V gives CDR1 MGHRA, CDR2 YSYEKL. Trimming removed 0 bases from V and 1 base from J, with 12 bases in between. The CDR3 is made up of 16 amino acids. The CDR3 protein is CASSQEAGTLNYGYTF. The CDR3 DNA reads TGCGCCAGCAGCCAAGAAGCGGGGACACTTAACTATGGCTACACCTTC.

V usage is TRBV19 and J usage is TRBJ1-6, with a tentative D call TRBD1 (6 bases). In germline, CDR1 is LNHDA, CDR2 SQIVND (reference sequence). V was trimmed by 7 bases and J by 2 bases, leaving 18 bases between them. CDR3 length equals 17 residues. The CDR3 here is CASTPDSTSPYNSPLHF. The CDR3 coding sequence is TGTGCCAGTACCCCGGACAGCACAAGCCCCTATAATTCACCCCTCCACTTT.

This clone was observed a single time. V and J are TRBV19 and TRBJ2-7; TRBD1 matches at 7 bases. Germline values: CDR1 LNHDA, CDR2 SQIVND (reference sequence). V lost 7 bases and J lost 3; bases outside the gene matches: 6. The CDR3 totals 13 residues. The CDR3: CASNSGQIYEQYF. CDR3 bases: TGTGCCAGTAATTCGGGACAGATCTACGAGCAGTACTTC.

This clone was seen only once. V is TRBV5-6 and J is TRBJ1-1; 11 nucleotides agree with TRBD1. J gave up 3 bases and V 4 bases, and 2 bases lay outside the gene matches. The CDR3 sequence is 14 residues long. CDR1 and CDR2 (germline): SGHDT, YYEEEE. The CDR3 bases are TGTGCCAGCAGCGGGACAGGGGGGGACACTGAAGCTTTCTTT. This gives the protein CASSGTGGDTEAFF.

The V call is TRBV5-1, the J call TRBJ1-6; 8 nucleotides match TRBD1. The CDR3 extends over 16 amino acids. Germline V lookup: CDR1 SGHRS, CDR2 YFSETQ. With V trimmed by 4 bases and J by 10 bases, 13 bases remained unmatched. CDR3 nucleotide sequence: TGCGCCAGCAGCCGGGGAGGGGACAGGCTGGAATCACCCCTCCACTTT. Its translation is CASSRGGDRLESPLHF.

This clone came up once. V is TRBV10-2 and J is TRBJ2-7; a possible D gene is TRBD1 (6 bases). The CDR3 is made up of 14 amino acids. V was trimmed by 2 bases and J by 2 bases, leaving 10 bases between them. Germline V gives CDR1 WSHSY, CDR2 SAAADI. DNA of the CDR3: TGCGCCAGCAGTGAGGGGGCAGGGGCCTACGAGCAGTACTTC. Translation: CASSEGAGAYEQYF.

V gene TRBV27 combines with J gene TRBJ2-5; 11 bases match TRBD2. This CDR3 comprises 16 residues. In germline, CDR1 is MNHEY, CDR2 SMNVEV (reference sequence). V was clipped by 2 bases and J by 4 bases; unmatched bases: 6. The CDR3 spells CASSLVAGGPVETQYF. The CDR3 DNA reads as TGTGCCAGCAGTTTAGTAGCGGGGGGGCCTGTAGAGACCCAGTACTTC.

As DNA, the CDR3 is TGTGCCAGCAGCTCCTCACGACAGGGATATGGCTACACCTTC. It translates to CASSSSRQGYGYTF. The chain recombines TRBV7-2 with TRBJ1-2, with 7 bases fitting TRBD1. CDR1 SGHTA and CDR2 FQGNSA come from the germline V gene. The CDR3 has 14 residues. V shed 4 bases and J 5 bases; nucleotides not matched to a gene: 7.

This clone was counted a single time. This chain connects TRBV2 to TRBJ2-7; TRBD1 might be the D (6 bases). The CDR3 totals 14 residues. The germline gives CDR1 SNHLY, CDR2 FYNNEI. The V end was cut by 5 bases, the J end by 0 bases, with 11 bases between. The CDR3 here is CASSWDKGSYEQYF. DNA for the CDR3: TGTGCCAGCAGTTGGGACAAGGGCTCCTACGAGCAGTACTTC.

This chain connects TRBV7-2 to TRBJ2-1; TRBD2 matches 7 bases. CDR3 length: 16 residues. In germline, CDR1 is SGHTA, CDR2 FQGNSA. The junction had 10 bases not matched to a gene; V was cut back by 5 bases and J by 3 bases. The CDR3 coding sequence is TGTGCCAGCAGCCCCCCCCCAGCGGGGTACTACAATGAGCAGTTCTTC. It yields the protein CASSPPPAGYYNEQFF.

The CDR3, as DNA: TGTGCCAGCAGCCCACAACCGGGACAGGCCTATGGCTACACCTTC. It encodes CASSPQPGQAYGYTF. The rearrangement uses TRBV11-2 and TRBJ1-2; 8 bases are shared with TRBD1. The germline V gene encodes CDR1 SGHAT and CDR2 FQNNGV. Trimming cost V 5 bases and J 4 bases; bases outside gene matches: 9. The CDR3 extends over 15 amino acids.

J is TRBJ1-1 and V is TRBV6-7; TRBD1 aligns across 8 bases. TRBV6-7 is assigned to the ORF class and has an uncertain function. The trim removed 4 bases at V and 5 bases at J, leaving 6 bases unmatched. The CDR3 runs to 14 residues. CDR3 sequence: CASSSQGVGTEAFF. The CDR3 DNA sequence: TGTGCCAGCAGTTCACAGGGGGTAGGGACTGAAGCTTTCTTT.

In this sample, this clone turned up a few times. The V gene is TRBV4-1, the J gene TRBJ2-2; possible D gene TRBD2, 6 bases. Looked up from germline, CDR1 is MGHRA and CDR2 is YSYEKL. This CDR3 has 16 residues. The ends were cut back, 1 base at V and 1 base at J, with 10 bases in the middle. Here the CDR3 reads CASSQVGSGNTGELFF. The CDR3 nucleotides read TGCGCCAGCAGCCAAGTGGGTAGCGGGAACACCGGGGAGCTGTTTTTT.

The chain is built from TRBV25-1 and TRBJ1-1; D uncertain. With 0 bases removed from V and 5 bases from J, the gap between germline ends came to 16 bases. There are 16 residues in the CDR3. Germline CDR1 MGHDK, CDR2 SYGVNS. CDR3 bases: TGTGCCAGCAGTGAATACTCTGGCGTTGAGGAGACTGAAGCTTTCTTT. Translation: CASSEYSGVEETEAFF.